This T cell receptor (beta chain) was identified during a study of T cells in Graves' hyperthyroidism and ophthalmopathy. Turning to the study itself: Peripheral blood was collected at initial diagnosis, before any treatment.

Authors of the study amplified TCR beta CDR3 regions from RNA transcripts. HTBI primers were the set used in a first-round RT-PCR of the TCR CDR3. TCRdb used MiXCR to reprocess the multiplex PCR reads, holding one entry per CDR3 protein. The sample consists of roughly 350,000 distinct CDR3 sequences, around 14% of them appearing once. This clonotype was counted a few times. The sequenced sample consisted of blood. This clonotype was obtained from a woman younger than 45 with Graves' hyperthyroidism.

The CDR3 spells CASSLTDLNEKLFF. The CDR3, as DNA: TGTGCCAGCAGCCTGACAGACCTTAATGAAAAACTGTTTTTT. The V gene is TRBV28, the J gene TRBJ1-4, with D tentatively TRBD1 (5 bases). The CDR3 spans 14 residues. Trimming pared 6 bases from V and 4 bases from J, leaving 12 bases between. CDR1 is MDHEN and CDR2 is SYDVKM in the germline V gene. Looking up the rest from reference TRBV28 and TRBJ1-4 gives the full variable domain: DVKVTQSSRYLVKRTGEKVFLECVQDMDHENMFWYRQDPGLGLRLIYFSYDVKMKEKGDIPEGYSVSREKKERFSLILESASTNQTSMYLCASSLTDLNEKLFFGSGTQLSVL.